Presented here are 32 T cell receptor beta chains from one specimen sequenced in a study of blood T cells in healthy people across ages. Next came a second PCR, run for about 6 to 12 cycles, which used a sample-barcoded 5' primer along with a J-beta primer mix. TCRdb processed the 5' RACE reads anew with MiXCR; each CDR3 protein has one entry. The sample has around 1,600,000 distinct CDR3 sequences, roughly 43% seen once. Sample: blood. The source is a woman between 18 and 30 years old in good health.

V gene TRBV4-1 combines with J gene TRBJ1-2; maybe TRBD1 (5 bases). The V end lost 6 bases, the J end lost 2 bases, and 13 bases lay between the germline ends. This CDR3 spans 14 amino acids. Looked up from germline, CDR1 is MGHRA and CDR2 is YSYEKL. CDR3: CASSQGLQNYGYTF. The CDR3 DNA sequence: TGCGCCAGCAGTCAGGGTCTGCAAAACTATGGCTACACCTTC.

The chain joins TRBV9 to TRBJ2-1; D is perhaps TRBD1 or TRBD2 (5 bases each). There are 13 residues in the CDR3. V was shortened by 6 bases and J by 2 bases, with 9 bases between the two germline ends. Looked up from germline, CDR1 is SGDLS and CDR2 is YYNGEE. DNA for the CDR3: TGTGCCAGCACCGGGACCCCCTACAATGAGCAGTTCTTC. It specifies CASTGTPYNEQFF.

About this clonotype itself: A junction end diverges from the germline sequence, so it may reflect a read error. The chain combines TRBV28 with TRBJ2-4, with D possibly matching TRBD2 (7 bases). TRBJ2-7 explains the end of the DNA better; the J call may be wrong. CDR3 length equals 14 residues. CDR1 and CDR2 (germline): MDHEN, SYDVKM. This CDR3 reads CAGSREGVRDEQYF. In DNA, the CDR3 is TGTGCCGGCAGCAGGGAGGGGGTCAGGGACGAGCAGTACTTC.

This sequence joins TRBV12-3 or TRBV12-4 and TRBJ2-1; 9 bases are shared with TRBD2. The CDR3 contains 15 residues. The junction had 10 bases not matched to a gene; V was cut back by 8 bases and J by 5 bases. The CDR3, as DNA: TGTGCCAGCGGCGCTGGGACTAGCTTCGACAATGAGCAGTTCTTC. This translates into CASGAGTSFDNEQFF.

This clonotype has more than one count but fewer than ten. This chain joins TRBV20-1 and TRBJ1-1, with D unresolved. V shed 3 bases and J shed 0 bases, with 8 bases lying between them. Looked up from germline, CDR1 is DFQATT and CDR2 is SNEGSKA (reference sequence). CDR3 length: 13 amino acids. CDR3 DNA sequence: TGCAGTGCTAGGAGGACGGTGAACACTGAAGCTTTCTTT. Its protein is CSARRTVNTEAFF.

This clonotype has a handful of counts. The chain uses TRBV12-3 or TRBV12-4 and TRBJ1-1; D not certain. Trimming pared 4 bases from V and 5 bases from J, leaving 14 bases between. The CDR3 covers 14 residues. CDR3 sequence (DNA): TGTGCCAGCAGTTCCAGAGGTCTGTGGACTGAAGCTTTCTTT. This sequence encodes CASSSRGLWTEAFF.

The genes are TRBV18 and TRBJ2-4; no clear D. Germline CDR1 reads KGHSH; CDR2 reads LQKENI. The CDR3 is 13 amino acids. With 3 bases removed from V and 13 bases from J, the gap between germline ends came to 16 bases. DNA of the CDR3: TGTGCCAGCTCACCCAGAGGCCTACGTGGGCAGTACTTC. As protein: CASSPRGLRGQYF.

This clonotype occurred a few times. The chain has TRBV12-3 or TRBV12-4 and TRBJ1-2; TRBD1 is a possible D gene (6 bases). This CDR3 contains 14 residues. Trimming shortened V by 6 bases and J by 4 bases, and 15 bases separated the two germline ends. This CDR3 is CASRDTGKGYGYTF. CDR3 sequence (DNA): TGTGCCAGCAGAGACACAGGGAAGGGCTATGGCTACACCTTC.

V gene TRBV28 combines with J gene TRBJ2-7, with 7 bases fitting TRBD1. CDR3 length: 16 amino acids. CDR1 is MDHEN, CDR2 SYDVKM, per germline. After removal of 5 bases from V and 7 bases from J, the junction contained 17 bases not matched to a gene. CDR3 DNA sequence: TGTGCCAGCAGTCCCTATCGGACAGGCGCGAAGGATGAGCAGTACTTC. This codes for CASSPYRTGAKDEQYF.

This clonotype has a handful of counts. This rearrangement joins TRBV7-2 to TRBJ2-7; TRBD2 might be the D (5 bases). The tail of the sequence fits TRBJ2-5 better, so the J call may be wrong. Germline CDR1 reads SGHTA; CDR2 reads FQGNSA. The CDR3 consists of 15 residues. CDR3 residues: CASSPLPGRQETQYF. The DNA of the CDR3 is TGTGCCAGCAGCCCCCTGCCGGGAAGACAAGAGACCCAGTACTTC.

The J gene is TRBJ2-3, the V gene TRBV7-2; 7 bases are shared with TRBD1. J lost 2 bases, V lost 5 bases, and 10 bases had no gene match. Germline V gene sequence: CDR1 SGHTA, CDR2 FQGNSA. This CDR3 has 16 residues. This chain's CDR3 is CASSLLGTATTDTQYF. CDR3 coding DNA: TGTGCCAGCAGCCTTCTCGGGACAGCGACCACAGATACGCAGTATTTT.

This clonotype has just a few counts. The chain couples TRBV7-9 to TRBJ1-4, with TRBD1 as a possible D gene (5 bases). The CDR3 spans 16 residues. CDR1 and CDR2 from the germline V gene are SEHNR and FQNEAQ (reference sequence). Between the trimmed V and J ends, which lost 5 bases and 4 bases, there was a span of 17 bases. The CDR3 spells CASSPGLTAFNEKLFF. CDR3 nucleotide sequence: TGTGCCAGCAGCCCCGGACTGACAGCCTTTAATGAAAAACTGTTTTTT.

The chain employs TRBV6-5 and TRBJ2-1; TRBD1 might be the D (8 bases). This CDR3 contains 15 residues. The V gene's germline CDR1 is MNHEY and CDR2 SVGAGI. V lost 6 bases and J 5 bases, leaving 17 bases between the germline ends. The CDR3 loop reads CASSIDRGGNNEQFF. The CDR3 coding sequence is TGTGCCAGCAGCATCGACAGGGGAGGGAACAATGAGCAGTTCTTC.

The chain uses TRBV29-1 and TRBJ2-7; D not resolved. With 7 bases removed from V and 3 bases from J, the gap between germline ends came to 13 bases. This CDR3 contains 12 residues. Germline-derived CDR1 and CDR2 are SQVTM and ANQGSEA. The CDR3: CSAGKSVYEQYF. CDR3 bases: TGCAGCGCCGGAAAAAGTGTCTACGAGCAGTACTTC.

The chain couples TRBV20-1 to TRBJ2-7; the D call may be TRBD1 or TRBD2 (5 bases each). The V end was cut by 1 base, the J end by 2 bases, with 9 bases between. In germline, CDR1 is DFQATT, CDR2 SNEGSKA (reference sequence). The CDR3 contains 13 residues. In nucleotides, the CDR3 is TGCAGTGCTAGAGTTCTGGGGGCCTACGAGCAGTACTTC. It encodes CSARVLGAYEQYF.

The gene calls are TRBV12-3 or TRBV12-4 and TRBJ1-1; D gene uncertain. The germline V and J ends were trimmed by 4 bases and 5 bases, with 20 bases remaining between them. This CDR3 region has 16 residues. The CDR3 spells CASSSSPRTGRTEAFF. The CDR3 DNA is TGTGCCAGCAGTTCCTCACCCCGGACTGGGAGGACTGAAGCTTTCTTT.

This clonotype was detected only a few times. The chain links TRBV4-3 to TRBJ1-2; tentatively, D is TRBD1 (5 bases). V was pared by 0 bases and J by 6 bases, with 14 bases between. The CDR3 is 15 residues long. Germline-derived CDR1 and CDR2 are LGHNA and YSLEER. Here the CDR3 reads CASSQEFRGRNGYTF. The DNA of the CDR3 is TGCGCCAGCAGCCAAGAATTTCGGGGACGAAATGGCTACACCTTC.

This clonotype was observed a handful of times. The J gene is TRBJ2-1, the V gene TRBV29-1; 11 nucleotides match TRBD2. This CDR3 has 12 residues. Looked up from germline, CDR1 is SQVTM and CDR2 is ANQGSEA. The junction had 5 bases not matched to a gene; V was cut back by 8 bases and J by 8 bases. CDR3 amino acids: CSHFSGRDEQFF. CDR3 in DNA: TGCAGCCATTTTAGCGGGAGGGATGAGCAGTTCTTC.

This chain connects TRBV4-1 to TRBJ2-7, with a possible D match to TRBD2 (6 bases). Trimming stripped 5 bases from V and 6 bases from J, with 23 bases between. The CDR3 is 16 amino acids. Germline CDR1 reads MGHRA; CDR2 reads YSYEKL. CDR3 region: CASSSGTLSGLSEQYF. As DNA, the CDR3 is TGCGCCAGCAGCTCGGGGACTTTATCAGGCCTCAGCGAGCAGTACTTC.

This clonotype has more than one count but fewer than ten. CDR3 nucleotide sequence: TGCAGCGTGGGACAGGGCCGGTACAATGAGCAGTTCTTC. It encodes CSVGQGRYNEQFF. This chain joins TRBV29-1 and TRBJ2-1; 9 bases map to TRBD1. Germline CDR1 reads SQVTM; CDR2 reads ANQGSEA. The CDR3 has 13 amino acids. The ends lost 6 bases at V and 4 bases at J; junction bases unmatched: 4.

Ten or more counts support this clonotype. The chain joins TRBV6-2 or TRBV6-3 to TRBJ2-1, with 13 bases matching TRBD2. CDR1 and CDR2 from the germline V gene are MNHEY and SVGEGT. V shed 7 bases and J 1 base; nucleotides not matched to a gene: 4. The CDR3 extends over 16 amino acids. CDR3 sequence reads: CASNPGLAGSYNEQFF. The CDR3 coding sequence is TGTGCCAGCAATCCGGGACTAGCGGGGTCCTACAATGAGCAGTTCTTC.

The chain carries TRBV7-9 and TRBJ2-7; D not resolved. Trimming took off 1 base at V and 2 bases at J, with 6 bases between the two ends. The CDR3 consists of 13 residues. Germline V lookup: CDR1 SEHNR, CDR2 FQNEAQ (reference sequence). The CDR3 sequence is CASSLVQTYEQYF. The CDR3 nucleotides read TGTGCCAGCAGCTTAGTCCAGACCTACGAGCAGTACTTC. The full variable domain, in which reference TRBV7-9 and TRBJ2-7 provide the parts outside the CDR3, is DTGVSQNPRHKITKRGQNVTFRCDPISEHNRLYWYRQTLGQGPEFLTYFQNEAQLEKSRLLSDRFSAERPKGSFSTLEIQRTEQGDSAMYLCASSLVQTYEQYFGPGTRLTVT.

The CDR3 reads CAWSLAGGPSEQFF. The CDR3 region has the DNA TGTGCCTGGAGCCTAGCGGGAGGGCCGTCTGAGCAGTTCTTC. V and J are TRBV30 and TRBJ2-1; 12 nucleotides match TRBD2. Germline-derived CDR1 and CDR2 are GTSNPN and SVGIG (reference sequence). CDR3 length: 14 residues. The V gene end was trimmed by 3 bases and the J gene end by 9 bases; junction bases not matched to a gene: 6.

DNA of the CDR3: TGCGCCAGCAGCCAGACTAGCGGGGGGGCCGGTTTTGCAGATACGCAGTATTTT. This codes for CASSQTSGGAGFADTQYF. The V and J genes are TRBV4-1 and TRBJ2-3, with 14 bases fitting TRBD2. Germline CDR1 MGHRA, CDR2 YSYEKL. The V gene end was trimmed by 3 bases and the J gene end by 4 bases; junction bases not matched to a gene: 9. The CDR3 consists of 18 residues.

The V gene is TRBV29-1, the J gene TRBJ2-7, with TRBD1 as a possible D gene (6 bases). V was trimmed by 3 bases and J by 4 bases, leaving 16 bases between them. CDR3 size: 14 residues. Germline CDR1 and CDR2: SQVTM and ANQGSEA. DNA of the CDR3: TGCAGCGTTGATACAGGGCTAACCCCATACGAGCAGTACTTC. This sequence encodes CSVDTGLTPYEQYF.

With respect to this clonotype: A junction end diverges from the germline sequence, so it may reflect a read error. CDR3 nucleotide sequence: TGCAGTGCCCAGAGGGGGGGCGTGGGGAATAATCCACCCCTCCACTTT. Protein sequence: CSAQRGGVGNNPPLHF. V is TRBV20-1 and J is TRBJ1-6; TRBD1 is a possible D gene (6 bases). There are 16 residues in the CDR3. Germline V gene lookup returns CDR1 DFQATT and CDR2 SNEGSKA (reference sequence).

The chain has TRBV4-1 and TRBJ1-2, with D maybe TRBD1 (5 bases). The length of the CDR3 is 14 residues. Germline values: CDR1 MGHRA, CDR2 YSYEKL. Trimming removed 0 bases from V and 3 bases from J, with 8 bases in between. The DNA for the CDR3 is TGCGCCAGCAGCCAAGAGACGACAGACTATGGCTACACCTTC. This codes for CASSQETTDYGYTF.

The chain is built from TRBV4-2 and TRBJ1-2, with D perhaps TRBD1 (6 bases). This CDR3 region has 14 residues. The germline V gene has CDR1 LGHNA and CDR2 YNFKEQ. With 2 bases removed from V and 7 bases from J, the gap between germline ends came to 14 bases. The CDR3 nucleotides read TGTGCCAGCAGCCAACGCCGGGGGGCTGGTGGCTACACCTTC. Its translation: CASSQRRGAGGYTF.

This sequence joins TRBV3-1 and TRBJ1-1; TRBD1 is a possible D gene (5 bases). Trimming removed 0 bases at V and 4 bases at J, with 15 bases between. This CDR3 contains 16 residues. CDR1 is LGHDT, CDR2 YNNKEL, per germline (reference sequence). CDR3 coding DNA: TGTGCCAGCAGCCAAGATTTCCCAGGGCCCGGCACTGAAGCTTTCTTT. Protein sequence: CASSQDFPGPGTEAFF.

The V gene is TRBV29-1, the J gene TRBJ2-1; D may be TRBD1 (6 bases). The V end was cut by 4 bases, the J end by 3 bases, with 10 bases between. CDR3 size: 13 residues. Germline lookup yields CDR1 SQVTM and CDR2 ANQGSEA. The CDR3 is CSVAGHLYNEQFF. In DNA form, the CDR3 reads TGCAGCGTTGCGGGACACCTCTACAATGAGCAGTTCTTC.

This clonotype was seen a few times. V gene TRBV29-1 combines with J gene TRBJ2-7, with TRBD1 matching 9 bases. Germline V gene lookup returns CDR1 SQVTM and CDR2 ANQGSEA. CDR3 length: 14 residues. V trimming: 6 bases; J trimming: 2 bases; junction bases outside the gene matches: 8. The CDR3 DNA reads as TGCAGCGTGGCACCGGGACAGGGACCCTACGAGCAGTACTTC. Protein sequence: CSVAPGQGPYEQYF.

This clonotype was counted a few times. The CDR3, as DNA: TGTGCCAGCAGCGTCATCGGACAGGGAAATGGCTACACCTTC. Protein: CASSVIGQGNGYTF. The V and J genes are TRBV9 and TRBJ1-2; 8 nucleotides agree with TRBD1. From germline, CDR1 is SGDLS and CDR2 YYNGEE. Trimming removed 2 bases from V and 6 bases from J; junction bases left unmatched: 6. The CDR3 covers 14 residues.